This T cell receptor beta chain emerged from a study of T cells in Graves' hyperthyroidism and ophthalmopathy. The CDR3 totals 12 residues. Trimming removed 9 bases at V and 2 bases at J, with 9 bases between. RNA transcripts were the template for amplifying TCR beta CDR3 regions. The HTBI primer set served for first-round RT-PCR of the TCR CDR3. Each CDR3 protein is one row after TCRdb ran MiXCR on the multiplex PCR reads. The sample contains some 350,000 distinct CDR3 sequences, approximately 14% of which appear only once. This clonotype was recorded at least ten times. Pregnant or lactating patients were excluded, as were those with uncontrolled infection or other autoimmune disease. Diagnosis rested on symptoms, serum thyroxine and TRAb, thyroid ultrasound, and orbital computed tomography.

Sequences were obtained from blood. The chain couples TRBV12-3 or TRBV12-4 to TRBJ2-3, with no clear D. This TCR came from a woman between 18 and 29 years old with Graves' hyperthyroidism that later progressed to Graves' ophthalmopathy. CDR3: CASSRYTDTQYF. The DNA of the CDR3 is TGTGCCAGTAGCCGTTACACAGATACGCAGTATTTT.